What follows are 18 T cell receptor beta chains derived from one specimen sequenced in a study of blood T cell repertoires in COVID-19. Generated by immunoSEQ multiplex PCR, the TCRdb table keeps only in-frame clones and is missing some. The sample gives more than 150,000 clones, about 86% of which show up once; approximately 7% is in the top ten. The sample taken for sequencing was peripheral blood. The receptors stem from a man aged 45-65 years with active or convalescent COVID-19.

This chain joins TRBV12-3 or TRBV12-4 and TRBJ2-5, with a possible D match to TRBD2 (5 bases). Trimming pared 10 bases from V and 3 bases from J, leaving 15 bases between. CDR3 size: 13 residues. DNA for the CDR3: TGTGCCACCTCGGACTTCGAGAAAGAGACCCAGTACTTC. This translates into CATSDFEKETQYF.

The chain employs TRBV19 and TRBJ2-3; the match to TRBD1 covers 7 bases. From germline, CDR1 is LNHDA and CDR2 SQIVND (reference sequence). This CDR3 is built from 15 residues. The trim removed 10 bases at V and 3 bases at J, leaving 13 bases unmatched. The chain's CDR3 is CATGAPGQKTDTQYF. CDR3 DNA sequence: TGTGCCACCGGGGCGCCGGGACAGAAGACAGATACGCAGTATTTT.

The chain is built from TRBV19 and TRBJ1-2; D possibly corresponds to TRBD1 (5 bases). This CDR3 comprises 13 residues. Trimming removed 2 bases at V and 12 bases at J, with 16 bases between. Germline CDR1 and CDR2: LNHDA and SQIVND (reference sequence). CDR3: CASSITGVGGDTF. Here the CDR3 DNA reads TGTGCCAGTAGTATAACGGGAGTTGGAGGGGACACCTTC.

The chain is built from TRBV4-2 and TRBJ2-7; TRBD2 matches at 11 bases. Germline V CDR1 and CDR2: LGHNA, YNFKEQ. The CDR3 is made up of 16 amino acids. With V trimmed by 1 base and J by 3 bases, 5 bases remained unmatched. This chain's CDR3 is CASSQALAGGIYEQYF. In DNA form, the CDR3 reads TGTGCCAGCAGCCAAGCCCTAGCGGGAGGTATCTACGAGCAGTACTTC.

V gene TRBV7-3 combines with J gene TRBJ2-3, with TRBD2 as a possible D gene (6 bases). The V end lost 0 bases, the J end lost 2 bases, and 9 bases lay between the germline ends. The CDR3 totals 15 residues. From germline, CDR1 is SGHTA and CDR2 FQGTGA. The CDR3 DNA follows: TGTGCCAGCAGCTTAACGGGGACTTCCACAGATACGCAGTATTTT. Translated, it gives CASSLTGTSTDTQYF.

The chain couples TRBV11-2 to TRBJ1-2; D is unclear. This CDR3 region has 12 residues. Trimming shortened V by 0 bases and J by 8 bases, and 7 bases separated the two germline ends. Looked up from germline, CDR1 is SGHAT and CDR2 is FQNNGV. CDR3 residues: CASSLEGDGYTF. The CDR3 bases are TGTGCCAGCAGCTTAGAGGGCGACGGCTACACCTTC.

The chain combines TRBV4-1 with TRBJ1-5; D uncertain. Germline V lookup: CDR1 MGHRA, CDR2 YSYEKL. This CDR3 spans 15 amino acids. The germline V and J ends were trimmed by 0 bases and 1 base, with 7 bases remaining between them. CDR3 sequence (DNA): TGCGCCAGCAGCCAAGATAACTACAGCAATCAGCCCCAGCATTTT. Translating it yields CASSQDNYSNQPQHF.

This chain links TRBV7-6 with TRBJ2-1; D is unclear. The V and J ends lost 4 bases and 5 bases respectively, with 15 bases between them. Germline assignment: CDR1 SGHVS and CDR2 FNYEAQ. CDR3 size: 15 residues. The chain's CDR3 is CASSSMIQSHNEQFF. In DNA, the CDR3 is TGTGCCAGCAGCTCCATGATCCAGTCTCACAATGAGCAGTTCTTC.

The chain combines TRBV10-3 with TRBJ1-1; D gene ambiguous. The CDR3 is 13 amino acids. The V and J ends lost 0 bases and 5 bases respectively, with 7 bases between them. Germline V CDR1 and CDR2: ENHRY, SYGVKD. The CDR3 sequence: CAISESGDTEAFF. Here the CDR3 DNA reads TGTGCCATCAGTGAGTCCGGGGATACTGAAGCTTTCTTT.

CDR3 loop: CASSIRRGGLQTQYF. As DNA, the CDR3 is TGTGCCAGTAGTATCCGGCGGGGGGGCCTGCAGACCCAGTACTTC. The rearrangement links TRBV19 to TRBJ2-5, with TRBD2 matching over 9 bases. The germline V gene has CDR1 LNHDA and CDR2 SQIVND (reference sequence). The CDR3 extends over 15 amino acids. V was pared by 3 bases and J by 6 bases, with 8 bases of the junction left unmatched.

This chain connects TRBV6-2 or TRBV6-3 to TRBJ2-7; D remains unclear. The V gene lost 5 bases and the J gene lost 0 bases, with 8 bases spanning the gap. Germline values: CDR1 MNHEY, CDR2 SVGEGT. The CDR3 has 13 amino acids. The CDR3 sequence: CASSRYSSYEQYF. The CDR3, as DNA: TGTGCCAGCAGTAGATACAGCTCCTACGAGCAGTACTTC.

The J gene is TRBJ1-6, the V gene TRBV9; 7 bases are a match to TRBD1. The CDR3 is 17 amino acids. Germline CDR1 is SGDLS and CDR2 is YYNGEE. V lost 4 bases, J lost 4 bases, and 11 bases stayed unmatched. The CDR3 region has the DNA TGTGCCAGCAGCATGACAGGGAGTGTATCGTATAATTCACCCCTCCACTTT. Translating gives CASSMTGSVSYNSPLHF.

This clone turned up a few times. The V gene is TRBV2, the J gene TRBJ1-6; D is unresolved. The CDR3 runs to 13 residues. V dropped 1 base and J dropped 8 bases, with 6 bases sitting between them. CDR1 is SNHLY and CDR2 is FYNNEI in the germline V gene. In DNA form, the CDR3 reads TGTGCCAGCAGTGAAGTCGGGGATTCACCCCTCCACTTT. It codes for CASSEVGDSPLHF.

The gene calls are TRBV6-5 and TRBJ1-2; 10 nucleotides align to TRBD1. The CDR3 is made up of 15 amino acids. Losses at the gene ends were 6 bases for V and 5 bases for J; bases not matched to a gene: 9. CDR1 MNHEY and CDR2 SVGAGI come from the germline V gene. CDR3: CASSPQTGGGYGYTF. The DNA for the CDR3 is TGTGCCAGCAGCCCCCAGACAGGGGGCGGTTATGGCTACACCTTC.

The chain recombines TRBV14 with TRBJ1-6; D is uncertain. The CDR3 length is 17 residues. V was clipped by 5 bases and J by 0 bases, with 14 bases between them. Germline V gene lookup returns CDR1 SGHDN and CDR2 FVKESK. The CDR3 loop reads CASSSVSRSSYNSPLHF. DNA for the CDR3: TGTGCCAGCAGCTCTGTCTCGAGGAGCTCCTATAATTCACCCCTCCACTTT.

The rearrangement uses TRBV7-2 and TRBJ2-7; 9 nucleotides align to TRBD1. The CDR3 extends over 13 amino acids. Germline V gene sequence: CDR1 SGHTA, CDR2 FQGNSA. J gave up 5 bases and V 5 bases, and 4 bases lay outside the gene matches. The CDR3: CASSQGQGNEQYF. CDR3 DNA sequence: TGTGCCAGCAGCCAGGGACAGGGAAACGAGCAGTACTTC.

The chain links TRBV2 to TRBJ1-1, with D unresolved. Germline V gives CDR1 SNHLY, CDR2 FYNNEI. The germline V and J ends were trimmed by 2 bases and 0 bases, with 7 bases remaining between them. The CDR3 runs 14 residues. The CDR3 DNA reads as TGTGCCAGCAGTGAACGGGTTTTGAACACTGAAGCTTTCTTT. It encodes CASSERVLNTEAFF.

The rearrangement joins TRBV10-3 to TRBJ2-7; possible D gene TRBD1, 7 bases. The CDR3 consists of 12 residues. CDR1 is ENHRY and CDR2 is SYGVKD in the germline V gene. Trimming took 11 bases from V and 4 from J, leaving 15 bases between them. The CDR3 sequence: CAGRGEKYEQYF. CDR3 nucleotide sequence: TGTGCCGGCAGGGGGGAGAAGTACGAGCAGTACTTC.